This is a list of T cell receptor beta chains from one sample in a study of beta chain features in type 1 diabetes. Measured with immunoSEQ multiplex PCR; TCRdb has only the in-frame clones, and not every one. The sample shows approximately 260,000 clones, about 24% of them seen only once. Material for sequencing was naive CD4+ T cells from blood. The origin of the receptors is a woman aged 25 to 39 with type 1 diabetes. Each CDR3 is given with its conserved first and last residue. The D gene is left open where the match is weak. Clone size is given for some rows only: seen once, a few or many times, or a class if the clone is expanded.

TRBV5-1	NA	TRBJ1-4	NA	CASSLAPNEKLFF	TGCGCCAGCAGCTTGGCCCCGAATGAAAAACTGTTTTTT
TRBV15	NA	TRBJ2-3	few	CATSVGAGTTSTDTQYF	TGTGCCACCAGCGTCGGCGCCGGGACAACTAGCACAGATACGCAGTATTTT
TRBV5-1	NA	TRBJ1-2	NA	CASSLAQQYGYTF	TGCGCCAGCAGCTTGGCCCAACAGTATGGCTACACCTTC
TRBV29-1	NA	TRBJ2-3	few	CSALGSGTSTDTQYF	TGCAGCGCCCTCGGGTCCGGGACTAGCACAGATACGCAGTATTTT
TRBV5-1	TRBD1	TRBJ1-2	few	CASSLLQGANGYTF	TGCGCCAGCAGCTTACTACAGGGGGCGAATGGCTACACCTTC
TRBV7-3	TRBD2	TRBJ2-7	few	CASSDGTSGLGEQYF	TGTGCCAGCAGCGACGGGACTAGCGGGCTGGGTGAGCAGTACTTC
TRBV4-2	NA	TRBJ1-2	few	CASSQPDMLANYGYTF	TGTGCCAGCAGCCAACCAGACATGTTAGCTAACTATGGCTACACCTTC
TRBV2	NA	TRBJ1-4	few	CASNDKDWQGKEKLFF	TGTGCCAGCAATGATAAGGATTGGCAGGGTAAAGAAAAACTGTTTTTT
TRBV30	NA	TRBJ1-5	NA	CAWSRTEYQPQHF	TGTGCCTGGAGTCGGACAGAGTATCAGCCCCAGCATTTT
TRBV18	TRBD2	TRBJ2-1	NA	CASSPPGSGYNEQFF	TGTGCCAGCTCACCGCCGGGTAGCGGGTACAATGAGCAGTTCTTC
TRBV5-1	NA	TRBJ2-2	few	CASSALAANTGELFF	TGCGCCAGCAGCGCCCTAGCAGCCAACACCGGGGAGCTGTTTTTT
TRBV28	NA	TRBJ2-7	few	CASSAAVAHRTYEQYF	TGTGCCAGCAGTGCCGCCGTGGCCCACCGAACCTACGAGCAGTACTTC
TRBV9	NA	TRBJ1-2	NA	CASSVDLGDGYTF	TGTGCCAGCAGCGTAGATCTAGGGGATGGCTACACCTTC
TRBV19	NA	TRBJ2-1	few	CASSFRPMSSYNEQFF	TGTGCCAGTAGTTTCAGGCCGATGAGCTCCTACAATGAGCAGTTCTTC
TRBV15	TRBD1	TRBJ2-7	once	CATSTRQGGLVEQYF	TGTGCCACCAGCACCAGACAGGGCGGTTTGGTCGAGCAGTACTTC
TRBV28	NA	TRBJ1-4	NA	CASSYSVNNEKLFF	TGTGCCAGCAGTTATTCAGTTAACAATGAAAAACTGTTTTTT
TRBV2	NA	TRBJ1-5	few	CASSEGRTNQPQHF	TGTGCCAGCAGTGAAGGCCGGACAAATCAGCCCCAGCATTTT
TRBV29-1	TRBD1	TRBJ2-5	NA	CSADRDTSTIQETQYF	TGCAGCGCGGACAGGGACACATCCACTATTCAAGAGACCCAGTACTTC
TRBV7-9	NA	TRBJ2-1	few	CASSPTSTYNEQFF	TGTGCCAGCAGCCCTACTAGCACCTACAATGAGCAGTTCTTC
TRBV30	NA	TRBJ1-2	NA	CAGAGSSYGYTF	TGTGCGGGGGCGGGCAGCTCCTATGGCTACACCTTC
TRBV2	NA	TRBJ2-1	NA	CASMKRVVSDEQFF	TGTGCCAGCATGAAACGGGTCGTTTCGGATGAGCAGTTCTTC
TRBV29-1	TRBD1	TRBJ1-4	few	CSVEDVVTGGKLFF	TGCAGCGTTGAAGACGTCGTGACAGGGGGAAAACTGTTTTTT
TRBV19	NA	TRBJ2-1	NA	CASRRSFSSYNEQFF	TGTGCCAGCCGCCGGAGCTTCAGCTCCTACAATGAGCAGTTCTTC
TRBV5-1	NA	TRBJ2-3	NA	CASSVGATDTQYF	TGCGCCAGCAGCGTGGGAGCCACAGATACGCAGTATTTT